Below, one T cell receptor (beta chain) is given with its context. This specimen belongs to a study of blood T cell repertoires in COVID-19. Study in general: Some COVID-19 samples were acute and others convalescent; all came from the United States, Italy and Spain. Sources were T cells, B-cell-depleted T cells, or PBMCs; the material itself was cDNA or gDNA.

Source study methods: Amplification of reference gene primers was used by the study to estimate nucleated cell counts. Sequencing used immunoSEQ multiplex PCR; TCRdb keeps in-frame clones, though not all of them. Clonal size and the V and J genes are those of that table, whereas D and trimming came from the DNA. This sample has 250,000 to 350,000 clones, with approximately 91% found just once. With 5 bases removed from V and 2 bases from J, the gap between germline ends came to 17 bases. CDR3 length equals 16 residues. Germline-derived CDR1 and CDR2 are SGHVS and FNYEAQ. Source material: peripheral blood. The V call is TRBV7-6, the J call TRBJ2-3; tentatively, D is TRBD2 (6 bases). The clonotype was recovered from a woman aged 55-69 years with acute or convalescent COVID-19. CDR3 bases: TGTGCCAGCAGCCCAGATGGGCGGGGCTCCACAGATACGCAGTATTTT. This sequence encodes CASSPDGRGSTDTQYF.